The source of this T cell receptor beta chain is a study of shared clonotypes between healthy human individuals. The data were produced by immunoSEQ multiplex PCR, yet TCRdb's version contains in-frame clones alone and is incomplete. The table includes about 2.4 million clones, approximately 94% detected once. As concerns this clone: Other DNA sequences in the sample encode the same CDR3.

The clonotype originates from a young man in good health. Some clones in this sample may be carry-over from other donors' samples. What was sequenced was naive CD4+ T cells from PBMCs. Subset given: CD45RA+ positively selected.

The CDR3 protein is CASSLRGQGGYTF. CDR3 sequence (DNA): TGCGCCAGCAGCTTAAGGGGGCAGGGTGGCTACACCTTC. The rearrangement uses TRBV5-1 and TRBJ1-2; 7 nucleotides line up with TRBD1. The V gene end was trimmed by 2 bases and the J gene end by 7 bases; junction bases not matched to a gene: 5. This CDR3 is 13 amino acids long. Germline V gene lookup returns CDR1 SGHRS and CDR2 YFSETQ.